These T cell receptor beta chains were read from a single sample in a study of cytomegalovirus exposure and HLA in healthy donors. Produced via immunoSEQ multiplex PCR; TCRdb's table is partial and in-frame only. The sample carries over 200,000 clones, over 65% recorded once. Source material: PBMCs. Source of these receptors: a woman aged 55-70 years in good health and CMV-seropositive. CDR3s include the opening cysteine and the closing phenylalanine or tryptophan. Each record gives: D gene, V gene, clone size, J gene, CDR3 protein, CDR3 DNA. The D gene is left open where the match is weak. Not all rows give a size; the values are once, few, many and, for expanded clones, a class.

D: TRBD2; V: TRBV5-4; size: NA; J: TRBJ2-5; CDR3: CASSLEPSGGQETQYF; DNA: TGTGCCAGCAGCTTGGAACCTAGCGGGGGGCAAGAGACCCAGTACTTC
D: NA; V: TRBV30; size: NA; J: TRBJ1-6; CDR3: CAWSVQINSPLHF; DNA: TGTGCCTGGAGTGTTCAGATCAATTCACCCCTCCACTTT
D: NA; V: TRBV6-5; size: NA; J: TRBJ2-5; CDR3: CASSYRRLQETQYF; DNA: TGTGCCAGCAGTTACAGGAGACTCCAAGAGACCCAGTACTTC
D: TRBD1; V: TRBV27; size: once; J: TRBJ2-7; CDR3: CASSFVSRGDRGYYEQYF; DNA: TGTGCCAGCAGTTTTGTGAGCCGGGGGGACAGGGGTTACTACGAGCAGTACTTC
D: NA; V: TRBV6-5; size: NA; J: TRBJ1-1; CDR3: CASSGDTGITEAFF; DNA: TGTGCCAGCAGCGGAGATACAGGGATCACTGAAGCTTTCTTT
D: TRBD1; V: TRBV4-2; size: NA; J: TRBJ1-2; CDR3: CASSQDSVGVRDSVWGYTF; DNA: TGTGCCAGCAGCCAAGATTCAGTCGGGGTAAGGGACAGTGTATGGGGCTACACCTTC
D: TRBD1; V: TRBV5-1; size: NA; J: TRBJ1-1; CDR3: CASSWDRMNTEAFF; DNA: TGCGCCAGCAGCTGGGACAGAATGAACACTGAAGCTTTCTTT
D: NA; V: TRBV4-2; size: NA; J: TRBJ2-1; CDR3: CASSQDPSGPYNEQFF; DNA: TGTGCCAGCAGCCAAGATCCCAGCGGACCCTACAATGAGCAGTTCTTC
D: NA; V: TRBV7-6; size: once; J: TRBJ2-4; CDR3: CASSQLRGAENIQYF; DNA: TGTGCCAGCAGCCAACTACGGGGGGCGGAAAACATTCAGTACTTC
D: NA; V: TRBV10-3; size: few; J: TRBJ2-6; CDR3: CATGAQGSGANVLTF; DNA: TGTGCCACCGGCGCCCAGGGATCTGGGGCCAACGTCCTGACTTTC
D: TRBD1; V: TRBV7-9; size: NA; J: TRBJ1-1; CDR3: CASSRGGTGGQWAEAFF; DNA: TGTGCCAGCAGCCGTGGGGGGACAGGGGGCCAGTGGGCTGAAGCTTTCTTT
D: NA; V: TRBV5-5; size: NA; J: TRBJ2-2; CDR3: CASRQGRWTGELFF; DNA: TGTGCCAGCAGACAGGGACGATGGACCGGGGAGCTGTTTTTT
D: TRBD1; V: TRBV5-4; size: NA; J: TRBJ2-7; CDR3: CASSVSNRGREYF; DNA: TGTGCCAGCAGCGTATCGAACAGGGGGCGGGAGTACTTC
D: NA; V: TRBV5-1; size: NA; J: TRBJ1-1; CDR3: CASSLRASRGTEAFF; DNA: TGCGCCAGCAGCCTCCGGGCCTCAAGGGGCACTGAAGCTTTCTTT
D: NA; V: TRBV7-9; size: once; J: TRBJ2-1; CDR3: CASSLRPGLGNNEQFF; DNA: TGTGCCAGCAGCCTACGACCGGGACTTGGTAACAATGAGCAGTTCTTC
D: TRBD2; V: TRBV18; size: NA; J: TRBJ2-3; CDR3: CASSPGSSGGPADTQYF; DNA: TGTGCCAGCTCACCCGGGAGTAGCGGGGGCCCAGCAGATACGCAGTATTTT
D: NA; V: TRBV10-2; size: NA; J: TRBJ2-1; CDR3: CASRKRASYNEQFF; DNA: TGCGCCAGCAGGAAGCGGGCTTCCTACAATGAGCAGTTCTTC
D: TRBD2; V: TRBV5-1; size: NA; J: TRBJ2-7; CDR3: CASSTSGDYYEQYF; DNA: TGCGCCAGCTCGACTAGCGGGGACTACTACGAGCAGTACTTC
D: TRBD2; V: TRBV7-2; size: NA; J: TRBJ2-2; CDR3: CASSFSGRATGELFF; DNA: TGTGCCAGCAGCTTCTCCGGGAGGGCAACCGGGGAGCTGTTTTTT
D: NA; V: TRBV4-1; size: NA; J: TRBJ1-2; CDR3: CASSQLSTASNYGYTF; DNA: TGCGCCAGCAGCCAATTATCAACAGCTTCCAACTATGGCTACACCTTC
D: NA; V: TRBV5-1; size: NA; J: TRBJ2-7; CDR3: CASSLTAGAEQYF; DNA: TGCGCCAGCAGCTTGACGGCGGGGGCCGAGCAGTACTTC
D: TRBD1; V: TRBV7-9; size: NA; J: TRBJ2-3; CDR3: CASSLIGTGGADTQYF; DNA: TGTGCCAGCAGCTTAATCGGGACAGGGGGCGCAGATACGCAGTATTTT
D: TRBD1; V: TRBV7-9; size: NA; J: TRBJ2-1; CDR3: CASSYGQGEGFF; DNA: TGTGCCAGCAGTTACGGACAGGGCGAAGGGTTCTTC
D: TRBD1; V: TRBV6-4; size: NA; J: TRBJ1-4; CDR3: CASSYGTGKGEKLFF; DNA: TGTGCCAGCAGTTACGGGACAGGGAAGGGTGAAAAACTGTTTTTT
D: NA; V: TRBV30; size: once; J: TRBJ1-2; CDR3: CAWSPQGLLGYTF; DNA: TGTGCCTGGAGCCCACAGGGCCTCCTAGGCTACACCTTC
D: NA; V: TRBV18; size: NA; J: TRBJ1-1; CDR3: CASSPRETGNTEAFF; DNA: TGTGCCAGCTCACCGAGGGAGACAGGGAACACTGAAGCTTTCTTT
D: TRBD1; V: TRBV19; size: NA; J: TRBJ1-1; CDR3: CARGFGQGEAEAFF; DNA: TGTGCCAGGGGGTTTGGACAGGGGGAGGCTGAAGCTTTCTTT
D: TRBD1; V: TRBV5-1; size: NA; J: TRBJ2-2; CDR3: CASSFTGGNTGELFF; DNA: TGCGCCAGCAGCTTCACAGGGGGCAACACCGGGGAGCTGTTTTTT
D: NA; V: TRBV7-2; size: NA; J: TRBJ1-1; CDR3: CASSLSAGMNTEAFF; DNA: TGTGCCAGCAGCTTATCTGCAGGGATGAACACTGAAGCTTTCTTT
D: NA; V: TRBV16; size: NA; J: TRBJ1-5; CDR3: CASSLRDSNQPQHF; DNA: TGTGCCAGCAGCCTCCGGGATAGCAATCAGCCCCAGCATTTT
D: TRBD1; V: TRBV5-5; size: NA; J: TRBJ2-7; CDR3: CASSFGQGARIYEQYF; DNA: TGTGCCAGCAGCTTCGGGCAGGGGGCGCGTATCTACGAGCAGTACTTC
D: TRBD1; V: TRBV27; size: NA; J: TRBJ2-2; CDR3: CASSPLRQGARTGTTGELFF; DNA: TGTGCCAGCAGTCCCCTACGACAGGGGGCTAGGACAGGAACCACCGGGGAGCTGTTTTTT
D: TRBD1; V: TRBV7-9; size: NA; J: TRBJ1-5; CDR3: CASSSTGGQPQHF; DNA: TGTGCCAGCAGCTCAACAGGGGGCCAGCCCCAGCATTTT
D: TRBD1; V: TRBV5-1; size: NA; J: TRBJ2-7; CDR3: CASRIGTGGDEQYF; DNA: TGCGCCAGCCGTATCGGGACAGGGGGTGACGAGCAGTACTTC
D: NA; V: TRBV9; size: NA; J: TRBJ1-2; CDR3: CASSAQGLTAYGYTF; DNA: TGTGCCAGCAGCGCCCAGGGACTCACGGCCTATGGCTACACCTTC
D: NA; V: TRBV2; size: NA; J: TRBJ1-2; CDR3: CASSSGPINYGYTF; DNA: TGTGCCAGCAGTAGCGGGCCCATTAACTATGGCTACACCTTC
D: TRBD2; V: TRBV18; size: NA; J: TRBJ2-3; CDR3: CASSPLLGGTRF; DNA: TGTGCCAGCTCACCACTTCTCGGAGGGACTAGATTT
D: TRBD1; V: TRBV6-1; size: NA; J: TRBJ1-4; CDR3: CASSEMTGGFSTNEKLFF; DNA: TGTGCCAGCAGTGAAATGACAGGGGGCTTCTCAACTAATGAAAAACTGTTTTTT
D: TRBD1; V: TRBV28; size: NA; J: TRBJ2-7; CDR3: CASRGQGADEQYF; DNA: TGTGCCAGCAGAGGACAGGGGGCCGACGAGCAGTACTTC
D: NA; V: TRBV19; size: once; J: TRBJ1-1; CDR3: CASSIDGTNSNTEAFF; DNA: TGTGCCAGTAGTATAGACGGGACAAACTCGAACACTGAAGCTTTCTTT
D: TRBD1; V: TRBV5-8; size: NA; J: TRBJ1-2; CDR3: CASSLDGRQGVHGYTF; DNA: TGTGCCAGCAGCTTGGATGGGCGACAGGGCGTGCATGGCTACACCTTC
D: NA; V: TRBV13; size: NA; J: TRBJ2-3; CDR3: CASIASGTRSQFFTDTQYF; DNA: TGTGCCAGCATCGCCTCCGGGACTCGATCCCAATTTTTCACAGATACGCAGTATTTT
D: TRBD1; V: TRBV10-1; size: NA; J: TRBJ2-1; CDR3: CASSDSQGAYPFF; DNA: TGCGCCAGCAGTGATTCACAGGGGGCTTATCCGTTCTTC
D: NA; V: TRBV5-1; size: NA; J: TRBJ1-1; CDR3: CASSSTAGSTEAFF; DNA: TGCGCCAGCAGCTCCACCGCCGGGAGCACTGAAGCTTTCTTT
D: NA; V: TRBV30; size: NA; J: TRBJ1-6; CDR3: CAWSLGRALKTSSPLHF; DNA: TGTGCCTGGAGTTTGGGGCGAGCGCTGAAAACATCTTCACCCCTCCACTTT
D: NA; V: TRBV7-9; size: NA; J: TRBJ2-2; CDR3: CASSNTRSFSTGELFF; DNA: TGTGCCAGCAGCAATACTAGGAGCTTCAGCACCGGGGAGCTGTTTTTT
D: TRBD2; V: TRBV18; size: NA; J: TRBJ2-1; CDR3: CASSPLGTSGTDGEQFF; DNA: TGTGCCAGCTCACCCTTAGGGACTAGCGGGACCGACGGGGAGCAGTTCTTC
D: TRBD1; V: TRBV5-4; size: NA; J: TRBJ2-7; CDR3: CASSTRQGAGYEQYF; DNA: TGTGCCAGCAGCACGCGACAGGGGGCAGGGTACGAGCAGTACTTC
D: NA; V: TRBV2; size: NA; J: TRBJ2-4; CDR3: CAGGLAKNIQYF; DNA: TGTGCCGGCGGGTTGGCCAAAAACATTCAGTACTTC
D: NA; V: TRBV6-5; size: NA; J: TRBJ1-5; CDR3: CASSYGRVLGDQPQHF; DNA: TGTGCCAGCAGTTACGGGCGCGTCCTGGGAGATCAGCCCCAGCATTTT